The T cell receptor beta chain described here comes from a study of blood T cell repertoires in COVID-19. Using immunoSEQ multiplex PCR, the repertoire was profiled, and TCRdb retains in-frame clones only, with some absent. This sample has 200,000 to 250,000 clones, with approximately 80% found just once. This clone turned up a few times. The CDR3 is 17 amino acids. J was trimmed by 4 bases and V by 5 bases; bases with no gene match: 16. Per the germline V gene, CDR1 is SGHVS and CDR2 is FNYEAQ. The clonotype originates from a woman older than 75 with COVID-19, enrolled during active disease. Specimen: peripheral blood. The V and J genes are TRBV7-6 and TRBJ2-7; TRBD1 matches 8 bases. CDR3 coding DNA: TGTGCCAGCAGCGGGACAGGCCGCTCCTCTCGGGTGTACGAGCAGTACTTC. The encoded protein is CASSGTGRSSRVYEQYF.